Presented here are 11 T cell receptor beta chains from one specimen sequenced in a study of blood T cell repertoires in COVID-19. Profiling relied on immunoSEQ multiplex PCR, and the TCRdb table lists in-frame clones only, not all of them. The repertoire consists of 80,000 to 100,000 clones, with 70% to 90% occurring once and the leading ten covering about 4.2%. Specimen: peripheral blood. The receptors stem from a man between 70 and 80 years old with acute or convalescent COVID-19.

A few counts support this clone. The chain has TRBV2 and TRBJ2-7; 11 nucleotides align to TRBD2. V lost 2 bases and J lost 6; bases outside the gene matches: 9. CDR3 size: 16 residues. Germline assignment: CDR1 SNHLY and CDR2 FYNNEI. The DNA for the CDR3 is TGTGCCAGCAGTGAATCTAGCGGGGGGACCGCTTTCGAGCAGTACGTC. This translates into CASSESSGGTAFEQYV.

V usage is TRBV7-8 and J usage is TRBJ2-3; TRBD2 matches 10 bases. Unmatched junction bases numbered 9, after V lost 5 bases and J lost 4 bases. Per germline, CDR1 SGHVS and CDR2 FQNEAQ. The CDR3 is made up of 16 amino acids. The CDR3: CASSSGLAVVSDTQYF. The CDR3 DNA follows: TGTGCCAGCAGCAGCGGACTAGCGGTCGTGTCAGATACGCAGTATTTT. Combining the CDR3 with reference TRBV7-8 and TRBJ2-3 gives the whole variable domain GAGVSQSPRYKVAKRGQDVALRCDPISGHVSLFWYQQALGQGPEFLTYFQNEAQLDKSGLPSDRFFAERPEGSVSTLKIQRTQQEDSAVYLCASSSGLAVVSDTQYFGPGTRLTVL.

V usage is TRBV6-4 and J usage is TRBJ2-3; 10 positions agree with TRBD1. The junction had 3 bases not matched to a gene; V was cut back by 0 bases and J by 6 bases. The germline V gene has CDR1 MRHNA and CDR2 SNTAGT. This CDR3 is built from 15 residues. CDR3: CASSDSTGGADTQYF. The CDR3 DNA follows: TGTGCCAGCAGTGACTCGACAGGGGGCGCGGATACGCAGTATTTT.

This chain uses TRBV7-6 with TRBJ1-4; TRBD1 aligns across 7 bases. Germline-derived CDR1 and CDR2 are SGHVS and FNYEAQ. CDR3 size: 15 residues. The J segment lost 4 bases and the V segment lost 2 bases, leaving 4 bases of the junction unmatched. For the CDR3, the DNA is TGTGCCAGCAGCTTACCGAACAGGGGTAATGAAAAACTGTTTTTT. Protein sequence: CASSLPNRGNEKLFF.

V usage is TRBV5-4 and J usage is TRBJ1-2, with a tentative D call TRBD1 (6 bases). Looked up from germline, CDR1 is SGHNT and CDR2 is YYREEE (reference sequence). The CDR3 length is 14 residues. Trimming removed 2 bases at V and 3 bases at J, with 11 bases between. CDR3 in DNA: TGTGCCAGCAGCTTAACAGGGTACGACTATGGCTACACCTTC. This encodes CASSLTGYDYGYTF.

The gene calls are TRBV2 and TRBJ1-5, with 7 bases identical to TRBD1. V lost 6 bases and J lost 3; bases outside the gene matches: 8. Germline CDR1 reads SNHLY; CDR2 reads FYNNEI. The CDR3 contains 15 residues. CDR3 nucleotide sequence: TGTGCCAGCAGCTTGGGACAGACCTACAATCAGCCCCAGCATTTT. Protein: CASSLGQTYNQPQHF.

The CDR3 loop is CASSTRDRAYNEQFF. CDR3 DNA sequence: TGTGCCAGCAGCACCCGGGACAGGGCCTACAATGAGCAGTTCTTC. The chain links TRBV5-6 to TRBJ2-1, with 9 bases fitting TRBD1. V dropped 4 bases and J dropped 2; count of bases not matched to a gene: 4. The germline CDR1 and CDR2 sequences are SGHDT and YYEEEE. The CDR3 contains 15 residues.

The chain has TRBV6-4 and TRBJ2-3; TRBD2 might be the D (6 bases). The CDR3 consists of 17 residues. Trimming removed 3 bases at V and 1 base at J, with 17 bases between. Germline V gene lookup returns CDR1 MRHNA and CDR2 SNTAGT. Here the CDR3 DNA reads TGTGCCAGCAGTGAGACCGGGGGAGGTTTTGGCACAGATACGCAGTATTTT. Protein: CASSETGGGFGTDTQYF.

This clone is deemed medium-sized. This CDR3 is also generated by other DNA sequences in the sample. The chain has TRBV29-1 and TRBJ2-1; TRBD2 agrees at 8 bases. CDR1 and CDR2 from the germline V gene are SQVTM and ANQGSEA. CDR3 length: 14 amino acids. The junction had 5 bases not matched to a gene; V was cut back by 5 bases and J by 2 bases. Written as DNA, the CDR3 is TGCAGCGTTTCCGGGGGGGCCACCTACAATGAGCAGTTCTTC. It codes for CSVSGGATYNEQFF.

The chain carries TRBV4-2 and TRBJ2-3; the match to TRBD2 covers 7 bases. The CDR3 length is 14 residues. Germline V gives CDR1 LGHNA, CDR2 YNFKEQ. Losses at the gene ends were 5 bases for V and 3 bases for J; bases not matched to a gene: 5. Here the CDR3 reads CASSTRGVTDTQYF. The CDR3 nucleotides read TGTGCCAGCAGCACCCGGGGGGTAACAGATACGCAGTATTTT.

This chain uses TRBV5-1 with TRBJ1-6; TRBD1 is a possible D gene (6 bases). This CDR3 comprises 14 residues. V was trimmed by 3 bases and J by 6 bases, leaving 10 bases between them. Germline loops: CDR1 SGHRS, CDR2 YFSETQ. CDR3 in amino acids: CASSSTGFNSPLHF. The CDR3, as DNA: TGCGCCAGCAGCTCCACAGGGTTTAATTCACCCCTCCACTTT.